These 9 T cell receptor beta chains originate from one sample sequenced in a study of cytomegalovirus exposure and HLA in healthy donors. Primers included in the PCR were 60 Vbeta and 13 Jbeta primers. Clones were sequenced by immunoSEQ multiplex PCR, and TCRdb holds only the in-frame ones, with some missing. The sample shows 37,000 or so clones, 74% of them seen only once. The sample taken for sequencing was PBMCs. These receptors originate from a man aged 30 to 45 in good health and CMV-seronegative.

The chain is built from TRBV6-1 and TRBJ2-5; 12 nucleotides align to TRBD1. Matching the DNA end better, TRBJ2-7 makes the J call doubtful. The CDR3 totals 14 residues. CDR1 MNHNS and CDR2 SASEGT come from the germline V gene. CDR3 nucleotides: TGTGCCACCAATTCGGGACAGGGGGCTCTCGAGCAGTACTTC. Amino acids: CATNSGQGALEQYF.

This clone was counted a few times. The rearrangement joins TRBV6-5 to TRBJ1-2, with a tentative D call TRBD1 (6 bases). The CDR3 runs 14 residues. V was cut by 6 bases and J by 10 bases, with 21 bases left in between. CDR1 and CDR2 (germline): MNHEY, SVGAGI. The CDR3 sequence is CASRDPGNRGAYTF. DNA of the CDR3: TGTGCCAGCAGGGACCCAGGGAATCGGGGGGCCTACACCTTC.

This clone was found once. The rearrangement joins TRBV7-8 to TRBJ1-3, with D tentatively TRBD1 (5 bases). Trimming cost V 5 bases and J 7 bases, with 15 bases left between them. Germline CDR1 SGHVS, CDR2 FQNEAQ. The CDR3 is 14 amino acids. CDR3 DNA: TGTGCCAGCAGCCCGCCGGGGGGGACGAACACCATATATTTT. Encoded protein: CASSPPGGTNTIYF.

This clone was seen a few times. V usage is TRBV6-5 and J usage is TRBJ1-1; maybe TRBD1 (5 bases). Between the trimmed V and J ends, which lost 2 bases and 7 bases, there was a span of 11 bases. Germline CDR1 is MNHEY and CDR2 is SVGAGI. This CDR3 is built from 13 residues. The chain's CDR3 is CASSYGPRDEAFF. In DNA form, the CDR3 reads TGTGCCAGCAGTTACGGCCCCAGGGATGAAGCTTTCTTT.

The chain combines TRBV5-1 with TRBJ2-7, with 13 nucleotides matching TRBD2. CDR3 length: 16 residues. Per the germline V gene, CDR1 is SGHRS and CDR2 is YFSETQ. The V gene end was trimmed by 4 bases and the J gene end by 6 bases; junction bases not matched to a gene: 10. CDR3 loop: CASSPHRLAGGCEQYF. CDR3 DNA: TGCGCCAGCAGCCCGCACCGACTAGCGGGAGGTTGCGAGCAGTACTTC.

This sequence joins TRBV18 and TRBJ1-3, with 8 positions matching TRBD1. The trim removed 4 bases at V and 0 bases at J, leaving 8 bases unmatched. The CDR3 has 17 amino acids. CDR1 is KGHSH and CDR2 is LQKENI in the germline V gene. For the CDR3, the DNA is TGTGCCAGCTCACTGGAAACAGGGGGTGCCTCTGGAAACACCATATATTTT. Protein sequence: CASSLETGGASGNTIYF.

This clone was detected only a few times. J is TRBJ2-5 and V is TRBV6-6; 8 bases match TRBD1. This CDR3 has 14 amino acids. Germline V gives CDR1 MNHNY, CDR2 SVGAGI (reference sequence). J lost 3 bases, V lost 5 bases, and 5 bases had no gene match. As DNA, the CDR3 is TGTGCCAGCAGTCCGGGACAGGTAAAAGAGACCCAGTACTTC. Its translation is CASSPGQVKETQYF.

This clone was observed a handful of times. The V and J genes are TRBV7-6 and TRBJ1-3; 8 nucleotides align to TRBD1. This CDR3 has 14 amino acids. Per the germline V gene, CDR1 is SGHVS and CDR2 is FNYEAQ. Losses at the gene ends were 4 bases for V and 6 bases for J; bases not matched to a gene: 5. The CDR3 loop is CASSSTGGINTIYF. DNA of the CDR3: TGTGCCAGCAGCTCTACAGGGGGGATAAACACCATATATTTT.

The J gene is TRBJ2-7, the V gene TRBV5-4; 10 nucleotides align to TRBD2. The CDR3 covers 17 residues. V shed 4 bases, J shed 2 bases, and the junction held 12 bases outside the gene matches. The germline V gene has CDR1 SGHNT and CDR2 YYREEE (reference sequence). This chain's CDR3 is CASSPGGSGGAPYEQYF. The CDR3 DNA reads TGTGCCAGCAGCCCAGGAGGGAGCGGGGGGGCCCCCTACGAGCAGTACTTC.